This entry lists 19 T cell receptor beta chains sequenced from one sample in a study of patients and donors after allogeneic stem cell transplantation (dated by TCRdb to 2020 to 2022). Receptor amplification or capture employed RT-PCR. Sequenced using a NextSeq 550. TCRdb reworked the public reads: Q25 trimming with fastp, MiXCR clone assembly, productive beta chains retained. Under each unique CDR3 protein, matching rows form one entry showing the most common genes and DNA. The sample table holds 150,000 to 200,000 distinct CDR3 sequences, of which about a quarter were seen once. The ten largest clones take up about 24% of the sample. What was sequenced was blood, either unsorted or a sorted T cell fraction (not recorded which). All receptors come from a human donor who was either an allogeneic HSCT recipient or a stem cell or donor lymphocyte infusion donor (not recorded which). It is not recorded whose cells these are; they may come from a transplant donor.

This chain connects TRBV2 to TRBJ2-1, with 8 bases aligning to TRBD1. The CDR3 covers 17 residues. Germline V lookup: CDR1 SNHLY, CDR2 FYNNEI. V was pared by 5 bases and J by 1 base, with 10 bases of the junction left unmatched. This CDR3 is CASSYNDRGLSYNEQFF. In DNA, the CDR3 is TGTGCCAGCAGTTATAATGACAGGGGCCTGTCCTACAATGAGCAGTTCTTC.

The genes are TRBV20-1 and TRBJ2-7; 7 bases match TRBD1. Germline V gives CDR1 DFQATT, CDR2 SNEGSKA (reference sequence). V gave up 3 bases and J gave up 1 base; unmatched junction bases: 12. The CDR3 has 16 amino acids. Written as DNA, the CDR3 is TGCAGTGCTAGCGAAAGTTACAGGGGATCATCCTACGAGCAGTACTTC. Protein product: CSASESYRGSSYEQYF.

This chain joins TRBV6-4 and TRBJ2-1; 7 nucleotides match TRBD2. Germline V gives CDR1 MRHNA, CDR2 SNTAGT. The CDR3 covers 15 residues. The V segment lost 0 bases and the J segment 4 bases; nucleotides outside the gene matches: 3. The CDR3 DNA reads TGTGCCAGCAGTGACTCTCGCGGGGGTTACAATGAGCAGTTCTTC. It translates to CASSDSRGGYNEQFF.

As regards this clonotype: An end of the junction differs from the germline gene, which may be a read error. V usage is TRBV13 and J usage is TRBJ1-1; no reliable D call. CDR1 and CDR2 from the germline V gene are PRHDT and FYEKMQ (reference sequence). The CDR3 length is 15 residues. The CDR3 region has the DNA TGTGCCAGCAGACTCCTCTTTCGGAGGAACACTGAAGTTTTCTTT. Protein: CASRLLFRRNTEVFF. The full variable domain, completed using reference TRBV13 and TRBJ1-1, is AAGVIQSPRHLIKEKRETATLKCYPIPRHDTVYWYQQGPGQDPQFLISFYEKMQSDKGSIPDRFSAQQFSDYHSELNMSSLELGDSALYFCASRLLFRRNTEVFFGQGTRLTVV.

The sample holds a few counts of this clonotype. CDR3: CASSLVRGTTEAFF. CDR3 sequence (DNA): TGTGCCAGCAGTCTCGTCAGGGGGACCACTGAAGCTTTCTTT. The chain links TRBV27 to TRBJ1-1; 7 bases line up with TRBD1. The V gene's germline CDR1 is MNHEY and CDR2 SMNVEV (reference sequence). The CDR3 is made up of 14 amino acids. V dropped 5 bases and J dropped 4; count of bases not matched to a gene: 7.

This clonotype was seen a few times. The chain employs TRBV7-9 and TRBJ2-3; the D is unclear. Between the trimmed V and J ends, which lost 4 bases and 4 bases, there was a span of 9 bases. CDR3 length equals 13 residues. Germline-derived CDR1 and CDR2 are SEHNR and FQNEAQ (reference sequence). The CDR3 DNA reads as TGTGCCAGCAGCTCGCCCAGTTCAGATACGCAGTATTTT. It translates to CASSSPSSDTQYF. The entire variable domain, with the rest obtained from reference TRBV7-9 and TRBJ2-3, is as follows: DTGVSQNPRHKITKRGQNVTFRCDPISEHNRLYWYRQTLGQGPEFLTYFQNEAQLEKSRLLSDRFSAERPKGSFSTLEIQRTEQGDSAMYLCASSSPSSDTQYFGPGTRLTVL.

This clonotype was detected a few times. The CDR3: CSASGSTYEQYF. Written as DNA, the CDR3 is TGCAGTGCTAGTGGCAGCACCTACGAGCAGTACTTC. The rearrangement uses TRBV20-1 and TRBJ2-7; no clear D gene. The CDR3 has 12 residues. Trimming removed 3 bases from V and 2 bases from J, with 8 bases in between. CDR1 is DFQATT and CDR2 is SNEGSKA in the germline V gene (reference sequence).

The sample holds a few counts of this clonotype. The chain couples TRBV10-3 to TRBJ1-2; tentative D call: TRBD1 (5 bases). Per germline, CDR1 ENHRY and CDR2 SYGVKD. V lost 3 bases to trimming and J lost 4 bases, with 12 bases between them. The CDR3 totals 14 residues. The CDR3 DNA reads TGTGCCATCAGTGAAGGGGCGTCGAGCTATGGCTACACCTTC. This codes for CAISEGASSYGYTF.

The V and J genes are TRBV7-2 and TRBJ1-2; D may be TRBD1 (5 bases). CDR3 length: 15 residues. Germline V gene sequence: CDR1 SGHTA, CDR2 FQGNSA. Trimming cost V 1 base and J 3 bases, with 12 bases left between them. CDR3 region: CASSLGEGLYYGYTF. The CDR3 bases are TGTGCCAGCAGCTTAGGAGAGGGGTTGTACTATGGCTACACCTTC.

V and J are TRBV7-2 and TRBJ2-5, with D uncertain. The CDR3 contains 13 residues. CDR1 and CDR2 from the germline V gene are SGHTA and FQGNSA. V was pared by 4 bases and J by 5 bases, with 11 bases between. The CDR3 DNA reads as TGTGCCAGCAGCTGGAAGACTGCGGAGACCCAGTACTTC. Translation: CASSWKTAETQYF. Variable domain in full (rest from reference TRBV7-2 and TRBJ2-5): GAGVSQSPSNKVTEKGKDVELRCDPISGHTALYWYRQSLGQGLEFLIYFQGNSAPDKSGLPSDRFSAERTGGSVSTLTIQRTQQEDSAVYLCASSWKTAETQYFGPGTRLLVL.

This clonotype has just a few counts. The chain recombines TRBV27 with TRBJ1-6; D unclear. This CDR3 is built from 15 residues. V was pared by 6 bases and J by 3 bases, with 12 bases between. CDR1 is MNHEY and CDR2 is SMNVEV in the germline V gene (reference sequence). CDR3 sequence: CASRPLAGYNSPLHF. The DNA of the CDR3 is TGTGCCAGCAGACCCTTGGCGGGCTATAATTCACCCCTCCACTTT.

The sample holds a few counts of this clonotype. This chain joins TRBV6-5 and TRBJ2-7, with a tentative D call TRBD2 (6 bases). Germline CDR1 MNHEY, CDR2 SVGAGI. Trimming removed 5 bases from V and 4 bases from J, with 21 bases in between. CDR3 length: 16 residues. The CDR3 sequence: CASSERGEVGLYEQYF. The DNA of the CDR3 is TGTGCCAGCAGTGAACGAGGGGAGGTGGGGTTATACGAGCAGTACTTC.

At least ten counts were recorded for this clonotype. The rearrangement joins TRBV6-5 to TRBJ1-6; perhaps TRBD1 as D (6 bases). Per germline, CDR1 MNHEY and CDR2 SVGAGI. This CDR3 region has 16 residues. V gave up 2 bases and J gave up 6 bases, with 14 bases separating them. This chain's CDR3 is CASSYRGPHTNSPLHF. The CDR3 nucleotides read TGTGCCAGCAGTTACCGGGGGCCCCACACTAATTCACCCCTCCACTTT.

V is TRBV5-1 and J is TRBJ2-1, with D unresolved. Trimming removed 3 bases at V and 4 bases at J, with 5 bases between. The CDR3 is made up of 12 amino acids. Germline CDR1 SGHRS, CDR2 YFSETQ. Here the CDR3 DNA reads TGCGCCAGCAGCTCCCTATACAATGAGCAGTTCTTC. Its translation: CASSSLYNEQFF.

The sample holds a few counts of this clonotype. The rearrangement uses TRBV12-3 or TRBV12-4 and TRBJ1-3; unclear D gene. The CDR3 has 14 residues. V shed 7 bases and J shed 4 bases, with 14 bases lying between them. The CDR3 DNA sequence: TGTGCCAGCACCGATATAAAGAGGGGAAACACCATATATTTT. This translates into CASTDIKRGNTIYF.

The CDR3 DNA reads as TGCGCCAGCAGACTACACTTTAACTATGGCTACACCTTC. Amino acid sequence: CASRLHFNYGYTF. The V and J genes are TRBV5-1 and TRBJ1-2; D is unresolved. Germline CDR1 SGHRS, CDR2 YFSETQ. V lost 5 bases, J lost 1 base, and 9 bases lay in between. This CDR3 region has 13 residues.

The chain is built from TRBV5-1 and TRBJ2-1; D is unresolved. CDR3 length equals 16 residues. Germline CDR1 SGHRS, CDR2 YFSETQ. The V end was cut by 4 bases, the J end by 5 bases, with 19 bases between. The CDR3 DNA is TGCGCCAGCAGCCAAGGGAAGCACTATCTAGACAATGAGCAGTTCTTC. Translation: CASSQGKHYLDNEQFF.

This clonotype was counted only a few times. This rearrangement joins TRBV12-3 or TRBV12-4 to TRBJ2-5, with unresolved D. There are 14 residues in the CDR3. V was shortened by 4 bases and J by 1 base, with 10 bases between the two germline ends. The CDR3 protein is CASSSPNFQETQYF. CDR3 nucleotide sequence: TGTGCCAGCAGTTCCCCAAATTTCCAAGAGACCCAGTACTTC.

The gene calls are TRBV7-9 and TRBJ2-1, with D perhaps TRBD2 (6 bases). The germline V gene has CDR1 SEHNR and CDR2 FQNEAQ (reference sequence). The CDR3 has 10 amino acids. V was clipped by 8 bases and J by 7 bases, with 6 bases between them. The DNA of the CDR3 is TGTGCCAGCGCGGGGAATGAGCAGTTCTTC. Translated: CASAGNEQFF. Full variable domain (remainder filled in from reference TRBV7-9 and TRBJ2-1): DTGVSQNPRHKITKRGQNVTFRCDPISEHNRLYWYRQTLGQGPEFLTYFQNEAQLEKSRLLSDRFSAERPKGSFSTLEIQRTEQGDSAMYLCASAGNEQFFGPGTRLTVL.